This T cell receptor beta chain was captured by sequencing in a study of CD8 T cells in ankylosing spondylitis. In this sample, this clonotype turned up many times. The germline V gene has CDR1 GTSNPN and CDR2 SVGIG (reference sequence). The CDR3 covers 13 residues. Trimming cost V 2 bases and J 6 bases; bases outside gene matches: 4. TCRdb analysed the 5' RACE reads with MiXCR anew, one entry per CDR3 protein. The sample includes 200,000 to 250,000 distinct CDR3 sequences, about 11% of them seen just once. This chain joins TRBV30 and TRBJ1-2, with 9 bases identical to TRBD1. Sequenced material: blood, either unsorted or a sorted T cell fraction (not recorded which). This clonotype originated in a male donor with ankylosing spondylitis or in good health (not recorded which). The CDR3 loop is CAWSPGQGHGYTF. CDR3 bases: TGTGCCTGGAGTCCGGGACAGGGACATGGCTACACCTTC.